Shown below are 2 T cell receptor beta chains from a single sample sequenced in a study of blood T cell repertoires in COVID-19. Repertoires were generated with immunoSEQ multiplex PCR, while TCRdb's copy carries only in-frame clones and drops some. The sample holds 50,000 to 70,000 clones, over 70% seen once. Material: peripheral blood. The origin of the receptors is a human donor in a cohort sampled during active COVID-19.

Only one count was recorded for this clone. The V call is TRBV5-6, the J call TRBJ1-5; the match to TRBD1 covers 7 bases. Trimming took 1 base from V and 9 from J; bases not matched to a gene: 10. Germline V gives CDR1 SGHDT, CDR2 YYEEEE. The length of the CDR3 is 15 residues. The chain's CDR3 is CASSLWSGGRRPQHF. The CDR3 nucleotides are TGTGCCAGCAGCTTGTGGTCAGGGGGACGCCGGCCCCAGCATTTT.

CDR3 nucleotides: TGTGCCAGCAGCCAAGCACTAGGGCAGGGGTTTAATCAGCCCCAGCATTTT. This translates into CASSQALGQGFNQPQHF. The gene calls are TRBV3-1 (or the pseudogene TRBV3-2) and TRBJ1-5; TRBD1 might be the D (6 bases). Deletions cut 1 base from V and 4 bases from J, with 17 bases between. Germline assignment: CDR1 LGHDT and CDR2 YNNKEL (reference sequence). CDR3 length equals 17 residues.